This T cell receptor beta chain was sequenced in a study of blood T cell repertoires in COVID-19. On the study more broadly: Sites in the United States, Italy and Spain provided acute and convalescent COVID-19 samples.

This CDR3 has 13 amino acids. Germline values: CDR1 ENHRY, CDR2 SYGVKD. V lost 0 bases to trimming and J lost 7 bases, with 9 bases between them. Original data processing: Reference gene primers were amplified, and this amplification served to estimate nucleated cell counts. Measured with immunoSEQ multiplex PCR; TCRdb has only the in-frame clones, and not every one. The D gene and trimming were derived from the DNA, and the V and J assignments and clone size from that table. The data contain around 100,000 clones, 89% of them seen just once; the ten biggest clones take up about 2.5%. Seattle patients were enrolled while actively infected and followed longitudinally.

The chain uses TRBV10-3 and TRBJ1-1; D may be TRBD1 (5 bases). The TCR comes from a man aged 45-65 years with COVID-19, enrolled during active disease. Sequencing was carried out using peripheral blood. The CDR3 loop reads CAISESDSYEAFF. In DNA, the CDR3 is TGTGCCATCAGTGAGTCCGACAGTTATGAAGCTTTCTTT.